The rows below give T cell receptor beta chains drawn from one sample of a study of CD8 T cells in ankylosing spondylitis. TCRdb used MiXCR to reprocess the 5' RACE reads, holding one entry per CDR3 protein. The table lists around 770,000 distinct CDR3 sequences, roughly 10% of them singletons, with approximately 0.5% in the top ten. The sequenced material came from blood, either unsorted or a sorted T cell fraction (not recorded which). These TCRs come from a male donor with ankylosing spondylitis. Both conserved end residues are part of each CDR3. A D gene is named only where the DNA matches it firmly. A clone size is listed for some rows: how often the clone was seen (once, few, many), or a class if it is expanded.

V,D,J,size,DNA,CDR3
TRBV4-3,-,TRBJ2-5,many,TGCGCCAGCAGCCAAGATAGTCCGGGAACGGAGGAGACCCAGTACTTC,CASSQDSPGTEETQYF
TRBV10-3,TRBD2,TRBJ2-7,few,TGTGCCATCAGCGAACCCTCTAGCGGGCCTTCCTACGAGCAGTACTTC,CAISEPSSGPSYEQYF
TRBV7-9,-,TRBJ2-7,few,TGTGCCAGCAGCTTCGGGGGAAACGACGAGCAGTACTTC,CASSFGGNDEQYF
TRBV7-9,TRBD1,TRBJ2-7,-,TGTGCCAGCAGCATACAGGGGCGCGAGCAGTACTTC,CASSIQGREQYF
TRBV7-2,-,TRBJ2-7,few,TGTGCCAGCAGCGGTCTGGGAGCATCCTACGAGCAGTACTTC,CASSGLGASYEQYF
TRBV5-1,-,TRBJ1-3,many,TGCGCCAGCAGCTGGGACGGATCTGGAAACACCATATATTTT,CASSWDGSGNTIYF
TRBV5-1,-,TRBJ2-1,-,TGCGCCAGCAGCTTGGACCCCCGGTCTAATGAGCAGTTCTTC,CASSLDPRSNEQFF
TRBV5-1,-,TRBJ1-1,many,TGCGCCAGCAGCTTGGCTGGCGGAATCGCTGAAGCTTTCTTT,CASSLAGGIAEAFF
TRBV20-1,-,TRBJ2-3,many,TGCAGTGCTAGATTTGCTAGGGGGGCAGATACGCAGTATTTT,CSARFARGADTQYF
TRBV12-3/TRBV12-4,TRBD1,TRBJ2-2,-,TGTGCCAGCAGTTCGGACAGGGGCACCGGGGAGCTGTTTTTT,CASSSDRGTGELFF
TRBV6-1,-,TRBJ1-6,-,TGTGCCAGCAGTGAAGCAGTCGGGGACTTGGCCTATAATTCACCCCTCCACTTT,CASSEAVGDLAYNSPLHF
TRBV6-2/TRBV6-3,-,TRBJ1-5,few,TGTGCCAGCAGACGGGTTTATCAGCCCCAGCATTTT,CASRRVYQPQHF
TRBV20-1,TRBD1,TRBJ1-2,-,TGCAGTGATAGAGATCGCCCAAATAACAGGGGCGGCTACACCTTC,CSDRDRPNNRGGYTF
TRBV12-3/TRBV12-4,-,TRBJ1-2,many,TGTGCCAGCAGTTTAAGTTACGGAGAAGTCTATGGCTACACCTTC,CASSLSYGEVYGYTF
TRBV7-9,-,TRBJ2-3,few,TGTGCCAGCAGGCTTAGGGCCGGGGGGCATACAGATACGCAGTATTTT,CASRLRAGGHTDTQYF
TRBV20-1,TRBD2,TRBJ2-2,few,TGCACTGGGACTAGCGGGAGTACCGGGGAGCTGTTTTTT,CTGTSGSTGELFF
TRBV6-1,-,TRBJ1-2,-,TGTGCCAGCATGCATCTTGCCGGGGATGGCTACACCTTC,CASMHLAGDGYTF
TRBV15,-,TRBJ1-1,many,TGTGCCACCAGCAGAGCGAACCGTGAAGCTTTCTTT,CATSRANREAFF
TRBV12-3/TRBV12-4,-,TRBJ1-2,few,TGTGCCAGCAGCCAAATCAGGGGAGTGATCGGCTACACCTTC,CASSQIRGVIGYTF
TRBV7-9,-,TRBJ1-1,-,TGTGCCAGCAGCCCCAGAAGGTTATTAGGCACTGAAGCTTTCTTT,CASSPRRLLGTEAFF
TRBV5-1,TRBD2,TRBJ2-5,many,TGCGCCAGCAGCGGTGGGACTAGCGATGAGACCCAGTACTTC,CASSGGTSDETQYF
TRBV18,TRBD2,TRBJ2-7,few,TGTGCCAGCTCACCACGATTCAGCGGGGGCCTCTCCTACGAGCAGTACTTC,CASSPRFSGGLSYEQYF
TRBV5-1,-,TRBJ1-2,-,TGCGCCAGCAGCCCACGCATACCCGGAAGACGGTCTAACTATGGCTACACCTTC,CASSPRIPGRRSNYGYTF
TRBV10-3,-,TRBJ2-7,-,TGTGCCATCAGTGAGGGTAAAAAGTACGAGCAGTACTTC,CAISEGKKYEQYF
TRBV15,-,TRBJ2-7,-,TGTGCCACCAGCAGGATTTTTGGAGGGGGGGATGTTTACGAGCAGTACTTC,CATSRIFGGGDVYEQYF
TRBV7-8,-,TRBJ2-1,many,TGTGCCAGCAGTTATAGCGTCCTCCCTTCCTACAATGAGCAGTTCTTC,CASSYSVLPSYNEQFF
TRBV6-2/TRBV6-3,TRBD1,TRBJ2-1,-,TGTGCCAGCAGCAAGCGCCGGACAGGGCCGAATGAGCAGTTCTTC,CASSKRRTGPNEQFF
TRBV20-1,TRBD2,TRBJ2-5,few,TGCAGTGCAACGACCTCTAGCGGGGAGTGGGAGACCCAGTACTTC,CSATTSSGEWETQYF
TRBV7-2,-,TRBJ1-2,few,TGTGCCAGCAGCTTAGGGAAAGGGGTGGATGGCTACACCTTC,CASSLGKGVDGYTF
TRBV24-1,TRBD1,TRBJ1-2,few,TGTGCCACCGGGACAGGGGGTGACTATGGCTACACCTTC,CATGTGGDYGYTF
TRBV28,-,TRBJ1-5,-,TGTGCCAGCAGTTTTGCGGGGGCGCAGGTTACGGATCAGCCCCAGCATTTT,CASSFAGAQVTDQPQHF
TRBV15,TRBD1,TRBJ2-1,-,TGTGCCACCAGCAGAGGCCGACAGGGGAACAATGAGCAGTTCTTC,CATSRGRQGNNEQFF
TRBV20-1,TRBD2,TRBJ2-1,many,TGCAGTGTCACCGGGACTAGCGTTTATGAGCAGTTCTTC,CSVTGTSVYEQFF
TRBV7-2,-,TRBJ1-2,many,TGTGCCAGCAGCTTTTGGGGGGCGCCTGGCTACACCTTC,CASSFWGAPGYTF
TRBV10-3,TRBD2,TRBJ2-1,few,TGTGCCATCAGTGAGTTTCGGACTAGCAATGAGCAGTTCTTC,CAISEFRTSNEQFF
TRBV4-3,TRBD1,TRBJ1-2,many,TGCGCCAGCGGCTCCGGGACAGGGACCTATGGCTACACCTTC,CASGSGTGTYGYTF
TRBV20-1,TRBD1,TRBJ2-1,few,TGCAGTGCTGCCGGGACAGGGGGCCACAATGAGCAGTTCTTC,CSAAGTGGHNEQFF
TRBV5-1,-,TRBJ2-7,-,TGCGCCAGCGGCGGGGGCGCGAGCTCCTACGAGCAGTACTTC,CASGGGASSYEQYF